This T cell receptor beta chain was documented in a study of T cells in localized non-small cell lung cancer. TCRdb's copy holds only in-frame clones and misses some; the assay was immunoSEQ multiplex PCR. The table shows 33,000 or so clones, with around 79% occurring only once. Notes on the study in general: Appearance in adjacent lung was seen for a median 57 of the top 100 tumor clones. Elevated blood T cell density was associated with longer overall survival. Owing to sequencing of a solitary tumor region, heterogeneity cannot be discounted. Of the tissues analyzed, uninvolved adjacent lung showed maximal T cell clonality, greater than tumor.

This CDR3 spans 13 amino acids. Germline CDR1 MGHDK, CDR2 SYGVNS. The V and J ends lost 4 bases and 8 bases respectively, with 11 bases between them. Worth noting for this clone: Its antigen remains unidentified.

Sequenced here: peripheral blood, sampled before any cancer treatment. V and J are TRBV25-1 and TRBJ1-4; D is unresolved. The source of this sequence is a male donor at least 60 years old with stage III squamous cell lung carcinoma. DNA for the CDR3: TGTGCCAGCAGTGCCAGGTTCTCCGAAAAACTGTTTTTT. Translation gives CASSARFSEKLFF.